Shown below are 9 T cell receptor beta chains from a single sample sequenced in a study of blood T cell repertoires in COVID-19. TCRdb's copy holds only in-frame clones and misses some; the assay was immunoSEQ multiplex PCR. The sample consists of around 140,000 clones, 70% to 85% of them appearing once. The sequencing input was peripheral blood. Source of these receptors: a man aged 55 to 70 with active or convalescent COVID-19.

This rearrangement joins TRBV6-5 to TRBJ1-5, with 8 bases fitting TRBD1. CDR3 length: 14 residues. CDR1 and CDR2 from the germline V gene are MNHEY and SVGAGI. V dropped 6 bases and J dropped 6; count of bases not matched to a gene: 7. The CDR3 DNA follows: TGTGCCAGCAGGCTATATCAGGGGGCTCAGCCCCAGCATTTT. Translated: CASRLYQGAQPQHF.

This clone showed up just once. The chain employs TRBV2 and TRBJ1-5, with 9 nucleotides matching TRBD1. CDR3 length: 15 residues. Germline CDR1 is SNHLY and CDR2 is FYNNEI. The V segment lost 3 bases and the J segment 2 bases; nucleotides outside the gene matches: 2. CDR3 in amino acids: CASSDRTGGNQPQHF. Here the CDR3 DNA reads TGTGCCAGCAGTGATCGGACAGGGGGCAATCAGCCCCAGCATTTT.

The CDR3 spells CASSLESGGRDTQYF. The DNA for the CDR3 is TGTGCCAGCAGCTTAGAGTCGGGGGGGCGCGATACGCAGTATTTT. The chain uses TRBV7-9 and TRBJ2-3; 8 nucleotides align to TRBD2. Germline CDR1 and CDR2: SEHNR and FQNEAQ (reference sequence). V lost 1 base to trimming and J lost 6 bases; unmatched junction nucleotides: 6. This CDR3 is built from 15 residues.

CDR3 amino acids: CASSFGALREKLFF. CDR3 nucleotides: TGTGCCAGCAGTTTTGGGGCGTTACGTGAAAAACTGTTTTTT. This chain joins TRBV27 and TRBJ1-4; the D gene is possibly TRBD1 (5 bases). Looked up from germline, CDR1 is MNHEY and CDR2 is SMNVEV (reference sequence). The germline V and J ends were trimmed by 3 bases and 7 bases, with 12 bases remaining between them. The length of the CDR3 is 14 residues.

The chain uses TRBV18 and TRBJ1-2, with D tentatively TRBD1 (6 bases). Trimming cost V 3 bases and J 5 bases, with 16 bases left between them. The CDR3 sequence is 15 residues long. Germline V CDR1 and CDR2: KGHSH, LQKENI. This CDR3 reads CASSPRQEEWYGYTF. The CDR3 DNA follows: TGTGCCAGCTCACCGAGACAGGAGGAATGGTATGGCTACACCTTC.

The chain recombines TRBV12-5 with TRBJ2-1; D perhaps matches TRBD2 (5 bases). CDR1 LGHNT and CDR2 FRNRAP come from the germline V gene. V shed 4 bases and J shed 3 bases, with 10 bases lying between them. The CDR3 consists of 14 residues. The CDR3 loop reads CASGSGLNYNEQFF. The CDR3 DNA reads as TGTGCTAGTGGTTCCGGACTGAACTACAATGAGCAGTTCTTC.

This CDR3 reads CASSWTAGVGNEQFF. CDR3 sequence (DNA): TGTGCCAGCAGCTGGACTGCGGGTGTGGGCAATGAGCAGTTCTTC. The V and J genes are TRBV27 and TRBJ2-1, with D tentatively TRBD2 (5 bases). The germline CDR1 and CDR2 sequences are MNHEY and SMNVEV (reference sequence). This CDR3 region has 15 residues. Trimming took off 6 bases at V and 6 bases at J, with 18 bases between the two ends.

The CDR3 nucleotides read TGTGCCAGCAGCTCTGACAGGGGGCTTAGCGGGAGCTCCTACAATGAGCAGTTCTTC. Its protein product is CASSSDRGLSGSSYNEQFF. The chain combines TRBV11-3 with TRBJ2-1; weak D call: TRBD1 (10 bases). This CDR3 contains 19 residues. The V end was cut by 4 bases, the J end by 0 bases, with 22 bases between. Germline loops: CDR1 SGHNT, CDR2 YENEEA.

This chain links TRBV9 with TRBJ1-6, with TRBD1 identical over 8 bases. Trimming cost V 2 bases and J 10 bases; bases outside gene matches: 5. Germline V gene lookup returns CDR1 SGDLS and CDR2 YYNGEE. The CDR3 runs to 14 residues. In DNA, the CDR3 is TGTGCCAGCAGCGTCGGACAGGGAAACTCACCCCTCCACTTT. Protein: CASSVGQGNSPLHF.